The 31 T cell receptor beta chains below all came from one sample that was sequenced in a study of OX40 agonist ivuxolimab in advanced cancers. TCRdb keeps only in-frame clones here, not all; method: immunoSEQ multiplex PCR. The repertoire holds 60,000 to 75,000 clones, with roughly 84% as singletons. Here the sequenced sample was CD4+ or CD8+ T cells sorted from blood, taken in a trial of the OX40 agonist ivuxolimab. Receptors were obtained from an adult with an advanced solid tumor such as melanoma, head and neck, liver or kidney cancer.

The chain employs TRBV7-2 and TRBJ1-6; 8 nucleotides line up with TRBD1. Germline V gives CDR1 SGHTA, CDR2 FQGNSA. The CDR3 loop spans 18 amino acids. The ends lost 3 bases at V and 4 bases at J; junction bases unmatched: 11. This CDR3 reads CASSFDLGQVNYNSPLHF. CDR3 coding DNA: TGTGCCAGCAGCTTTGACTTGGGACAGGTTAATTATAATTCACCCCTCCACTTT.

The chain carries TRBV6-1 and TRBJ2-2; D gene uncertain. Looked up from germline, CDR1 is MNHNS and CDR2 is SASEGT. The CDR3 is 15 residues long. V was trimmed by 0 bases and J by 3 bases, leaving 8 bases between them. The chain's CDR3 is CASSEALVDTGELFF. The CDR3 coding sequence is TGTGCCAGCAGTGAAGCTCTAGTAGACACCGGGGAGCTGTTTTTT.

The V gene is TRBV29-1, the J gene TRBJ2-1; TRBD2 aligns across 9 bases. This CDR3 is 15 amino acids long. Per the germline V gene, CDR1 is SQVTM and CDR2 is ANQGSEA. After removal of 1 base from V and 4 bases from J, the junction contained 5 bases not matched to a gene. The CDR3 here is CSVEGGTSLYNEQFF. As DNA, the CDR3 is TGCAGCGTTGAAGGGGGGACTAGCTTGTACAATGAGCAGTTCTTC.

This sequence joins TRBV2 and TRBJ2-1; D is perhaps TRBD1 (6 bases). The length of the CDR3 is 12 residues. CDR1 and CDR2 (germline): SNHLY, FYNNEI. V gave up 5 bases and J gave up 10 bases, with 12 bases separating them. The CDR3 coding sequence is TGTGCCAGCAGTAAAGGACAGCCCGAGCAGTTCTTC. This translates into CASSKGQPEQFF.

This chain uses TRBV11-1 with TRBJ2-1, with D unclear. Trimming pared 0 bases from V and 5 bases from J, leaving 8 bases between. CDR1 SGHAT and CDR2 FQDESV come from the germline V gene (reference sequence). This CDR3 has 14 residues. The CDR3 nucleotides read TGTGCCAGCAGCTTAGCGGGGAATCACAATGAGCAGTTCTTC. It yields the protein CASSLAGNHNEQFF.

The gene calls are TRBV27 and TRBJ2-3; D gene ambiguous. V gave up 4 bases and J gave up 1 base, with 9 bases separating them. There are 14 residues in the CDR3. Looked up from germline, CDR1 is MNHEY and CDR2 is SMNVEV (reference sequence). The CDR3 nucleotides are TGTGCCAGCAGTTCCCCCTCTGGCACAGATACGCAGTATTTT. Translation: CASSSPSGTDTQYF.

The chain couples TRBV5-4 to TRBJ2-7, with a tentative D call TRBD2 (6 bases). Trimming pared 5 bases from V and 2 bases from J, leaving 17 bases between. CDR1 SGHNT and CDR2 YYREEE come from the germline V gene (reference sequence). This CDR3 region has 15 residues. CDR3 bases: TGTGCCAGCAGTCCCGCTGGGGGGTTTACCTACGAGCAGTACTTC. It translates to CASSPAGGFTYEQYF.

V usage is TRBV19 and J usage is TRBJ2-2; 8 bases fit TRBD2. Germline-derived CDR1 and CDR2 are LNHDA and SQIVND (reference sequence). Trimming at V came to 2 bases and at J to 5 bases, leaving 7 bases not matched to a gene. The CDR3 has 16 amino acids. CDR3 protein: CASSIYRASGTGELFF. DNA of the CDR3: TGTGCCAGTAGTATATATCGGGCTAGCGGGACCGGGGAGCTGTTTTTT.

This chain connects TRBV7-6 to TRBJ2-7; D is unresolved. Trimming took off 1 base at V and 3 bases at J, with 7 bases between the two ends. The germline gives CDR1 SGHVS, CDR2 FNYEAQ. The CDR3 totals 13 residues. CDR3 sequence: CASSLDHSYEQYF. The CDR3 bases are TGTGCCAGCAGCTTAGATCACAGCTACGAGCAGTACTTC.

This clone was counted a few times. This rearrangement joins TRBV7-3 to TRBJ2-1; maybe TRBD2 (6 bases). Trimming pared 2 bases from V and 12 bases from J, leaving 14 bases between. Germline V gene data show CDR1 as SGHTA and CDR2 as FQGTGA. The CDR3 length is 13 residues. CDR3 loop: CASSLASGLRQFF. DNA of the CDR3: TGTGCCAGCAGCTTAGCCTCGGGACTCAGGCAGTTCTTC.

The V gene is TRBV6-5, the J gene TRBJ2-7; 7 bases align to TRBD2. V lost 0 bases and J lost 6; bases outside the gene matches: 5. Germline CDR1 is MNHEY and CDR2 is SVGAGI. The CDR3 covers 14 residues. The CDR3 loop reads CASSYSASGREQYF. In nucleotides, the CDR3 is TGTGCCAGCAGTTACTCCGCTAGCGGCCGCGAGCAGTACTTC.

This sequence joins TRBV27 and TRBJ1-1, with 9 bases fitting TRBD1. The CDR3 is 17 residues long. CDR1 MNHEY and CDR2 SMNVEV come from the germline V gene (reference sequence). V lost 0 bases, J lost 4 bases, and 9 bases stayed unmatched. The DNA of the CDR3 is TGTGCCAGCAGTTTATCTAGGACAGGGGTGAGAACCACTGAAGCTTTCTTT. This gives the protein CASSLSRTGVRTTEAFF.

J is TRBJ1-1 and V is TRBV7-3, with unresolved D. The CDR3 is 13 residues long. Trimming cost V 5 bases and J 1 base, with 8 bases left between them. Per germline, CDR1 SGHTA and CDR2 FQGTGA. CDR3 DNA: TGTGCCAGCAGCCCCCACACGAACACTGAAGCTTTCTTT. Translation: CASSPHTNTEAFF.

V is TRBV5-5 and J is TRBJ1-5; possibly TRBD1 for D (6 bases). The germline gives CDR1 SGHKS, CDR2 YYEKEE (reference sequence). This CDR3 comprises 16 residues. V was pared by 1 base and J by 1 base, with 12 bases between. DNA of the CDR3: TGTGCCAGCAGCTTGATGGGGGGGCGAAGCAATCAGCCCCAGCATTTT. It yields the protein CASSLMGGRSNQPQHF. Variable domain in full (rest from reference TRBV5-5 and TRBJ1-5): DAGVTQSPTHLIKTRGQQVTLRCSPISGHKSVSWYQQVLGQGPQFIFQYYEKEERGRGNFPDRFSARQFPNYSSELNVNALLLGDSALYLCASSLMGGRSNQPQHFGDGTRLSIL.

This CDR3 reads CASSFLLGPGNTIYF. The CDR3 DNA reads TGTGCCAGCAGCTTCCTTTTGGGTCCTGGAAACACCATATATTTT. This sequence joins TRBV7-8 and TRBJ1-3; D ambiguous. Per the germline V gene, CDR1 is SGHVS and CDR2 is FQNEAQ. Deletions cut 3 bases from V and 2 bases from J, with 11 bases between. The CDR3 extends over 15 amino acids.

V usage is TRBV7-8 and J usage is TRBJ2-5; 7 bases are a match to TRBD1. The assigned J gene may be wrong: the sequence end matches TRBJ2-7 better. The CDR3 spans 15 residues. The germline CDR1 and CDR2 sequences are SGHVS and FQNEAQ. This chain's CDR3 is CASSLTGTAAYEQYF. The CDR3 bases are TGTGCCAGCAGCTTAACCGGGACAGCAGCCTACGAGCAGTACTTC.

The gene calls are TRBV19 and TRBJ2-4; no reliable D call. V lost 4 bases and J lost 7, with 20 bases in between. The CDR3 has 16 residues. CDR1 LNHDA and CDR2 SQIVND come from the germline V gene (reference sequence). The CDR3 here is CASSTLEASWRNIQYF. Here the CDR3 DNA reads TGTGCCAGTAGTACTTTGGAAGCGTCCTGGCGGAACATTCAGTACTTC.

The chain joins TRBV6-5 to TRBJ1-1, with TRBD1 as a possible D gene (5 bases). The CDR3 totals 11 residues. Germline assignment: CDR1 MNHEY and CDR2 SVGAGI. Trimming took off 7 bases at V and 8 bases at J, with 11 bases between the two ends. CDR3 nucleotides: TGTGCCAGCACCTTCGAGGGGGAAGCTTTCTTT. It translates to CASTFEGEAFF.

The rearrangement uses TRBV18 and TRBJ2-7; no clear D. V was trimmed by 3 bases and J by 5 bases, leaving 5 bases between them. Germline CDR1 is KGHSH and CDR2 is LQKENI. This CDR3 has 11 amino acids. This CDR3 is CASSPENEQYF. The CDR3 bases are TGTGCCAGCTCACCGGAGAACGAGCAGTACTTC. Looking up the rest from reference TRBV18 and TRBJ2-7 gives the full variable domain: NAGVMQNPRHLVRRRGQEARLRCSPMKGHSHVYWYRQLPEEGLKFMVYLQKENIIDESGMPKERFSAEFPKEGPSILRIQQVVRGDSAAYFCASSPENEQYFGPGTRLTVT.

CDR3 DNA: TGTGCCAGCAGCTTCGTCCGGACTAGCGGGGGGGATGAGCAGTTCTTC. The encoded protein is CASSFVRTSGGDEQFF. The J gene is TRBJ2-1, the V gene TRBV5-6; 15 bases line up with TRBD2. V shed 2 bases, J shed 8 bases, and the junction held 5 bases outside the gene matches. Per germline, CDR1 SGHDT and CDR2 YYEEEE. CDR3 length equals 16 residues.

The CDR3 sequence: CASSSKPNYGYTF. The CDR3 DNA follows: TGTGCCAGCAGTTCCAAACCTAACTATGGCTACACCTTC. The chain joins TRBV27 to TRBJ1-2; D gene uncertain. The V and J ends lost 4 bases and 0 bases respectively, with 6 bases between them. The germline CDR1 and CDR2 sequences are MNHEY and SMNVEV (reference sequence). CDR3 length equals 13 residues.

The rearrangement uses TRBV25-1 and TRBJ2-1; D call uncertain. There are 14 residues in the CDR3. Germline V gene sequence: CDR1 MGHDK, CDR2 SYGVNS. The V end lost 9 bases, the J end lost 0 bases, and 12 bases lay between the germline ends. The CDR3 DNA follows: TGTGCCAGACGAACAGATTGCTCCTACAATGAGCAGTTCTTC. Translating gives CARRTDCSYNEQFF.

V and J are TRBV5-1 and TRBJ2-7, with no clear D. Trimming removed 3 bases at V and 1 base at J, with 14 bases between. The CDR3 is 15 amino acids. Germline CDR1 reads SGHRS; CDR2 reads YFSETQ. The CDR3 loop reads CASSSKEASSYEQYF. CDR3 DNA sequence: TGCGCCAGCAGCTCTAAAGAGGCTTCGTCCTACGAGCAGTACTTC. Together with reference TRBV5-1 and TRBJ2-7, the CDR3 gives the full variable domain: KAGVTQTPRYLIKTRGQQVTLSCSPISGHRSVSWYQQTPGQGLQFLFEYFSETQRNKGNFPGRFSGRQFSNSRSEMNVSTLELGDSALYLCASSSKEASSYEQYFGPGTRLTVT.

V and J are TRBV5-1 and TRBJ2-7, with TRBD2 identical over 10 bases. Germline V CDR1 and CDR2: SGHRS, YFSETQ. Losses at the gene ends were 4 bases for V and 3 bases for J; bases not matched to a gene: 4. The CDR3 has 14 residues. CDR3 amino acids: CASSDSGGYYEQYF. CDR3 bases: TGCGCCAGCAGCGATAGCGGGGGGTACTACGAGCAGTACTTC.

The chain is built from TRBV28 and TRBJ1-5; a weak D match, TRBD1 (6 bases). With 2 bases removed from V and 6 bases from J, the gap between germline ends came to 14 bases. The CDR3 contains 15 residues. Looked up from germline, CDR1 is MDHEN and CDR2 is SYDVKM. CDR3 amino acids: CASSLPRGASQPQHF. In DNA, the CDR3 is TGTGCCAGCAGTTTACCCAGGGGTGCCAGTCAGCCCCAGCATTTT.

This clone has only one observation. V is TRBV29-1 and J is TRBJ1-1; no clear D gene. The CDR3 sequence is 14 residues long. Trimming shortened V by 5 bases and J by 0 bases, and 13 bases separated the two germline ends. Looked up from germline, CDR1 is SQVTM and CDR2 is ANQGSEA. The CDR3 nucleotides are TGCAGCGTTATTAGAGCTACCATGAACACTGAAGCTTTCTTT. The encoded protein is CSVIRATMNTEAFF.

This clone was counted once. This rearrangement joins TRBV27 to TRBJ1-4; D not resolved. The CDR3 length is 14 residues. In germline, CDR1 is MNHEY, CDR2 SMNVEV (reference sequence). V dropped 5 bases and J dropped 3 bases, with 10 bases sitting between them. The CDR3 DNA reads TGTGCCAGCAGTCTGGGAGGGCCTAATGAAAAACTGTTTTTT. Translated, it gives CASSLGGPNEKLFF.

The V call is TRBV7-2, the J call TRBJ2-2; D unresolved. Germline V gene sequence: CDR1 SGHTA, CDR2 FQGNSA. Trimming took off 3 bases at V and 1 base at J, with 3 bases between the two ends. This CDR3 contains 13 residues. The CDR3 coding sequence is TGTGCCAGCAGCTTTCGGAACACCGGGGAGCTGTTTTTT. Its protein product is CASSFRNTGELFF.

The genes are TRBV7-6 and TRBJ2-7; 10 bases are shared with TRBD1. Germline CDR1 and CDR2: SGHVS and FNYEAQ. J gave up 6 bases and V 1 base, and 9 bases lay outside the gene matches. The CDR3 loop spans 16 amino acids. The CDR3 reads CASSLGGRDRGGEQYF. The CDR3 DNA is TGTGCCAGCAGCTTAGGGGGACGGGACAGGGGAGGCGAGCAGTACTTC.

The chain carries TRBV5-1 and TRBJ2-3; no clear D gene. From germline, CDR1 is SGHRS and CDR2 YFSETQ. The CDR3 is 12 residues long. The germline V and J ends were trimmed by 0 bases and 2 bases, with 1 base remaining between them. CDR3 bases: TGCGCCAGCAGCTTGGCCACAGATACGCAGTATTTT. Protein product: CASSLATDTQYF.

The J gene is TRBJ1-6, the V gene TRBV7-6; tentative D call: TRBD1 (6 bases). The CDR3 is made up of 15 amino acids. Trimming removed 5 bases from V and 7 bases from J, with 15 bases in between. Germline-derived CDR1 and CDR2 are SGHVS and FNYEAQ. This CDR3 is CASSPADRSNSPLHF. CDR3 coding DNA: TGTGCCAGCAGCCCGGCCGACAGGTCCAATTCACCCCTCCACTTT. Looking up the rest from reference TRBV7-6 and TRBJ1-6 gives the full variable domain: GAGVSQSPRYKVTKRGQDVALRCDPISGHVSLYWYRQALGQGPEFLTYFNYEAQQDKSGLPNDRFSAERPEGSISTLTIQRTEQRDSAMYRCASSPADRSNSPLHFGNGTRLTVT.